This T cell receptor beta chain came from a study of shared clonotypes between healthy human individuals. Across the whole study: The composition of the donors was a couple of women and three men aged 18 to 49. Notes on the study in general: Generation probabilities were higher for clonotypes shared across all four sorted-subset donors than for unshared ones.

The CD4+ fraction was divided into a CD45RA+ naive subset and a CD45RA-negative memory subset. The germline V gene encodes CDR1 SGHTA and CDR2 FQGTGA. The CDR3 consists of 15 residues. Losses at the gene ends were 5 bases for V and 6 bases for J; bases not matched to a gene: 7. Repertoires were generated with immunoSEQ multiplex PCR, while TCRdb's copy carries only in-frame clones and drops some. The table records about 2,500,000 clones, more than 90% of them present only once. Concerning this clone itself: Its antigen is as yet unknown.

The gene calls are TRBV7-3 and TRBJ2-2, with 9 bases matching TRBD1. The sequenced sample was naive CD4+ T cells sorted from blood. Sample subset: CD45RA+ positively selected. The sequence was collected from a man between 18 and 29 years old in good health. The CDR3 sequence is CASSTGQGRSGELFF. The CDR3 DNA reads TGTGCCAGCAGCACGGGACAGGGTCGGTCCGGGGAGCTGTTTTTT.